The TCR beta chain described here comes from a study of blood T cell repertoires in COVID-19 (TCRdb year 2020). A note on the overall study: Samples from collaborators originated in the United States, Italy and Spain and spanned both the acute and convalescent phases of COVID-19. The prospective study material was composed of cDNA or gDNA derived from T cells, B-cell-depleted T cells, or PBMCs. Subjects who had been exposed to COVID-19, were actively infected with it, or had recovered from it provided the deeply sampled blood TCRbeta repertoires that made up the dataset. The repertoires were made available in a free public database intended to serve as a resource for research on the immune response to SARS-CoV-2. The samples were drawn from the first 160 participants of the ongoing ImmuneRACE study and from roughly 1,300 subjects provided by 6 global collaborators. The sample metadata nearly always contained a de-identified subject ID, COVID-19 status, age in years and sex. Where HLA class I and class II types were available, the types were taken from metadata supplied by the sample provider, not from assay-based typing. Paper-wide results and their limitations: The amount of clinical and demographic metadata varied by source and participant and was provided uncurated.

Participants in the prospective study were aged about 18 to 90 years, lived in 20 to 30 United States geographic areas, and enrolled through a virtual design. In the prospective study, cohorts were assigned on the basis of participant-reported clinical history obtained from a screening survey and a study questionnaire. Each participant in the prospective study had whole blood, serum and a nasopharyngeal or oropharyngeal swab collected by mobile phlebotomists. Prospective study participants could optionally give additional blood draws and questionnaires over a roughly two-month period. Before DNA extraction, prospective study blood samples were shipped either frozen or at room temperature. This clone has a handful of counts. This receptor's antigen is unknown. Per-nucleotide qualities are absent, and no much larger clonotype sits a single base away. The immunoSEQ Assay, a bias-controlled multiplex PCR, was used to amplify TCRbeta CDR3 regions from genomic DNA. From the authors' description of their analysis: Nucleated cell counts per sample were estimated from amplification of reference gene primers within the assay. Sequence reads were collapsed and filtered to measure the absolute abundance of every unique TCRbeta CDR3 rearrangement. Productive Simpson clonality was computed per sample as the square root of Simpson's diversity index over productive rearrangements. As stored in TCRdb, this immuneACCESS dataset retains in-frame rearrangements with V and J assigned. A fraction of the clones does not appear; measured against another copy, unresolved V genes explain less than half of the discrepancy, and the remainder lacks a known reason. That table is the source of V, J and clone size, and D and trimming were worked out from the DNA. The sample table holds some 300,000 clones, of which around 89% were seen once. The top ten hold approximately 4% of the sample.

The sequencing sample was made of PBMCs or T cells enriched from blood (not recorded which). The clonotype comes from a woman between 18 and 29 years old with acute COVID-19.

The DNA reads TGTGCCAGCAGTGAAGCGCTTACAGGGCGTAATCAGCCCCAGCATTTT. This codes for CASSEALTGRNQPQHF. Recombination joined TRBV2 with TRBJ1-5; the D segment could be TRBD1, given 6 matching bases. The junction carries 13 bases between V and J, which are trimmed by 0 bases and 4 bases respectively. CDR1 and CDR2 are drawn from the germline V gene: SNHLY, FYNNEI. Spanning cysteine to phenylalanine, the CDR3 consists of 16 amino acids. Kept here is only the CDR3 DNA, which spans 48 bases and is read in frame from base 1.